This TCR beta chain emerged from a study of cytomegalovirus exposure and HLA in healthy donors. This CDR3 spans 14 amino acids. Per germline, CDR1 SQVTM and CDR2 ANQGSEA. V was pared by 3 bases and J by 4 bases, with 5 bases of the junction left unmatched. Primers for the PCR totalled 60 Vbeta and 13 Jbeta. Generated by immunoSEQ multiplex PCR, the TCRdb table keeps only in-frame clones and is missing some. The sample consists of tens of thousands of clones, around three fifths of them appearing once. This receptor was identified in a man aged 45-60 years in good health and CMV-seropositive. Sequences were obtained from PBMCs. This chain connects TRBV29-1 to TRBJ2-3; 9 nucleotides align to TRBD1. Here the CDR3 DNA reads TGCAGCGTTGAGGGGTGGACAGGGGCAGATACGCAGTATTTT. Protein product: CSVEGWTGADTQYF.